A selection of T cell receptor beta chains follows, all from one sample in a study of blood T cells in healthy people across ages. MiXCR was run by TCRdb on the 5' RACE reads, yielding one entry per CDR3 protein. The table shows fewer than 2 million distinct CDR3 sequences, with roughly two fifths occurring only once. Sequencing used blood. The receptor set was obtained from a human donor in good health. Each CDR3 is given with its conserved first and last residue. The D gene is left open where the match is weak. Some rows mark clone size as missing; the rest say once, few, many or name a class of expanded clone.

>TRBV11-1|13|-|TRBJ1-2|TRBD1
CASSSDREAGYTF
TGTGCCAGCAGCTCCGACAGGGAGGCTGGCTACACCTTC
>TRBV5-1|15|-|TRBJ2-7|TRBD1
CASSFIRGQVDEQYF
TGCGCCAGCAGCTTCATCCGGGGACAGGTCGACGAGCAGTACTTC
>TRBV6-5|14|many|TRBJ2-7|-
CASSSTDFSSEQYF
TGTGCCAGCAGCTCCACAGATTTCTCAAGCGAGCAGTACTTC
>TRBV4-3|16|-|TRBJ1-2|TRBD1
CASSQAWTGCIYGYTF
TGCGCCAGCAGCCAGGCGTGGACAGGGTGTATATATGGCTACACCTTC
>TRBV7-6|14|-|TRBJ2-1|-
CASSLTNRVGEQFF
TGTGCCAGCAGCTTAACAAACAGGGTGGGTGAGCAGTTCTTC
>TRBV20-1|17|few|TRBJ2-3|TRBD2
CSVPGLAGGSRTDTQYF
TGCAGTGTTCCCGGACTAGCGGGGGGGTCCCGCACAGATACGCAGTATTTT
>TRBV11-3|16|-|TRBJ2-2|TRBD1
CASSSLSGTVTGELFF
TGTGCCAGCAGCTCTCTATCAGGGACAGTCACCGGGGAGCTGTTTTTT
>TRBV6-5|16|-|TRBJ2-2|-
CASLASRVGRTGELFF
TGTGCCAGCCTGGCGAGCAGGGTAGGCCGCACCGGGGAGCTGTTTTTT
>TRBV5-1|14|-|TRBJ2-5|TRBD1
CASSFQGAEETQYF
TGCGCCAGCAGCTTTCAGGGGGCTGAGGAGACCCAGTACTTC
>TRBV7-8|13|-|TRBJ2-1|-
CASSPGDWNEQFF
TGTGCCAGCAGCCCGGGGGACTGGAATGAGCAGTTCTTC
>TRBV6-6|14|few|TRBJ2-7|TRBD2
CASSYQASGYEQYF
TGTGCCAGCAGTTACCAGGCTAGCGGATACGAGCAGTACTTC
>TRBV29-1|13|-|TRBJ2-2|-
CSVEPTNTGELFF
TGCAGCGTTGAGCCCACGAACACCGGGGAGCTGTTTTTT
>TRBV24-1|15|few|TRBJ2-1|TRBD2
CATSVVAGPYNEQFF
TGTGCCACCAGTGTAGTAGCGGGGCCCTACAATGAGCAGTTCTTC
>TRBV9|17|-|TRBJ1-6|TRBD1
CASSVEAGGQSDSPLHF
TGTGCCAGCAGCGTAGAGGCAGGGGGCCAGTCGGATTCACCCCTCCACTTT
>TRBV27|15|-|TRBJ2-7|TRBD1
CASSSGQGVFREQYF
TGTGCCAGCAGTTCGGGACAGGGGGTCTTCCGCGAGCAGTACTTC
>TRBV20-1|15|-|TRBJ2-4|TRBD2
CSARDPSGGRDEQYF
TGCAGTGCTAGAGATCCCAGCGGGGGGAGGGATGAGCAGTACTTC
>TRBV6-1|13|-|TRBJ2-5|-
CASGEMGGETQYF
TGTGCCAGCGGTGAAATGGGGGGAGAGACCCAGTACTTC
>TRBV6-5|13|few|TRBJ2-3|-
CASRPAGKDTQYF
TGTGCCAGCAGACCGGCAGGGAAAGATACGCAGTATTTT
>TRBV13|14|-|TRBJ1-2|-
CASSLRGISYGYTF
TGTGCCAGCAGCTTAAGAGGAATATCCTATGGCTACACCTTC
>TRBV27|15|-|TRBJ2-7|-
CASSFGGGGFYEQYF
TGTGCCAGCAGTTTTGGTGGTGGGGGGTTCTACGAGCAGTACTTC
>TRBV12-3/TRBV12-4|15|-|TRBJ2-3|-
CASRPYYESTDTQYF
TGTGCCAGCAGACCTTACTACGAAAGCACAGATACGCAGTATTTT
>TRBV5-1|17|-|TRBJ1-2|-
CASSLTPGSGSNYDYTF
TGCGCCAGCAGCTTGACACCAGGGTCAGGCTCTAACTATGACTACACCTTC
>TRBV6-6|14|-|TRBJ2-7|-
CASSYSQDPYEQYF
TGTGCCAGCAGTTACTCACAGGATCCCTACGAGCAGTACTTC
>TRBV7-2|17|few|TRBJ1-2|-
CASSPSLGREALDGYTF
TGTGCCAGCAGCCCCTCGCTAGGCAGGGAAGCTCTAGATGGCTACACCTTC
>TRBV9|13|-|TRBJ2-7|-
CASSVLSASEQYF
TGTGCCAGCAGCGTACTCTCCGCGTCCGAGCAGTACTTC
>TRBV27|15|few|TRBJ1-2|-
CASRVLGRGAGGYTF
TGTGCCAGCAGAGTCCTGGGGAGGGGGGCAGGAGGCTACACCTTC
>TRBV4-3|15|-|TRBJ1-1|-
CASSQDMGANTEAFF
TGCGCCAGCAGCCAAGATATGGGGGCGAACACTGAAGCTTTCTTT
>TRBV7-2|14|few|TRBJ2-3|-
CASSLIRGSDTQYF
TGTGCCAGCAGCTTAATCCGGGGGTCAGATACGCAGTATTTT
>TRBV6-2/TRBV6-3|15|-|TRBJ1-1|TRBD1
CASDRTGRGGTEAFF
TGTGCCAGCGATCGGACAGGGAGGGGCGGAACTGAAGCTTTCTTT
>TRBV28|15|-|TRBJ2-7|-
CASTTGAVGSYEQYF
TGTGCCAGCACTACCGGGGCGGTGGGGTCATACGAGCAGTACTTC
>TRBV6-6|15|-|TRBJ1-1|TRBD1
CASSFRDRGHTEAFF
TGTGCCAGCAGTTTCCGGGACAGGGGGCATACTGAAGCTTTCTTT
>TRBV6-1|15|-|TRBJ2-7|TRBD1
CASSVTGERVYEQYF
TGTGCCAGCAGTGTCACAGGGGAGAGGGTATACGAGCAGTACTTC
>TRBV20-1|13|few|TRBJ2-5|-
CSARRLDQETQYF
TGCAGTGCTAGGCGGCTAGACCAAGAGACCCAGTACTTC
>TRBV11-1|14|-|TRBJ2-1|-
CASSQWSRHPEQFF
TGTGCCAGCAGCCAATGGTCTAGGCATCCTGAGCAGTTCTTC
>TRBV6-2/TRBV6-3|15|-|TRBJ2-1|TRBD1
CASSYSSNRGNEQFF
TGTGCCAGCAGTTACTCGAGTAACAGGGGCAATGAGCAGTTCTTC
>TRBV15|13|-|TRBJ1-2|-
CATSRGLGDGYTF
TGTGCCACCAGCAGAGGACTGGGTGATGGCTACACCTTC
>TRBV10-2|13|few|TRBJ1-6|-
CASWSGGGSPLHF
TGCGCCAGTTGGAGCGGGGGCGGTTCACCCCTCCACTTT
>TRBV12-3/TRBV12-4|12|-|TRBJ2-3|-
CASKLVSDAQYF
TGTGCCAGTAAACTAGTTTCAGATGCGCAATATTTT
>TRBV12-3/TRBV12-4|18|-|TRBJ2-3|TRBD2
CASRRTSGGASYKDTQYF
TGTGCCAGCCGCCGGACTAGCGGGGGGGCGAGCTATAAAGATACGCAGTATTTT
>TRBV5-1|13|few|TRBJ2-7|-
CASSLSTSYEQYF
TGCGCCAGCAGCCTAAGCACTAGCTACGAGCAGTACTTC
>TRBV5-1|15|-|TRBJ1-2|TRBD1
CASSFETGGWYGYTF
TGCGCCAGCAGCTTCGAGACAGGGGGCTGGTATGGCTACACCTTC
>TRBV7-9|15|-|TRBJ1-2|-
CASSPITQGFDGYTF
TGTGCCAGCAGCCCAATCACCCAGGGCTTCGATGGCTACACCTTC
>TRBV20-1|15|-|TRBJ1-5|-
CSAREGEGDTQPQHF
TGCAGTGCTAGAGAAGGTGAGGGGGACACTCAGCCCCAGCATTTT
>TRBV5-1|14|-|TRBJ1-2|-
CASSLSGDNYGYTF
TGTGCCAGCAGCTTATCCGGTGATAACTATGGCTACACCTTC
>TRBV6-1|18|-|TRBJ1-4|TRBD1
CASRKTGTGGSGNEKLFF
TGTGCCAGCAGAAAAACCGGGACAGGGGGGTCGGGTAATGAAAAACTGTTTTTT
>TRBV20-1|11|-|TRBJ2-7|-
CSASSRYEQYF
TGCAGTGCTAGCAGTCGTTACGAGCAGTACTTC
>TRBV3-1|14|-|TRBJ1-4|-
CASSQNLADEKLFF
TGTGCCAGCAGCCAGAATTTAGCGGATGAAAAACTGTTTTTT
>TRBV7-2|13|-|TRBJ2-7|-
CASSPGASVEQYF
TGTGCCAGCAGCCCCGGGGCCTCGGTCGAGCAGTACTTC
>TRBV19|16|-|TRBJ2-7|-
CASSTTGTSEDYEQYF
TGTGCCAGTAGTACGACCGGGACCAGTGAAGACTACGAGCAGTACTTC
>TRBV4-3|15|-|TRBJ2-5|TRBD2
CASTSGSSPKETQYF
TGCGCCAGCACTAGCGGGAGCTCCCCGAAAGAGACCCAGTACTTC
>TRBV5-1|15|few|TRBJ2-7|TRBD1
CASSTRTGEGYEQYF
TGCGCCAGCAGCACACGGACAGGGGAGGGCTACGAGCAGTACTTC
>TRBV7-2|15|-|TRBJ2-7|-
CASSSRESSDYEQYF
TGTGCCAGCAGCTCCCGTGAGAGTAGCGACTACGAGCAGTACTTC